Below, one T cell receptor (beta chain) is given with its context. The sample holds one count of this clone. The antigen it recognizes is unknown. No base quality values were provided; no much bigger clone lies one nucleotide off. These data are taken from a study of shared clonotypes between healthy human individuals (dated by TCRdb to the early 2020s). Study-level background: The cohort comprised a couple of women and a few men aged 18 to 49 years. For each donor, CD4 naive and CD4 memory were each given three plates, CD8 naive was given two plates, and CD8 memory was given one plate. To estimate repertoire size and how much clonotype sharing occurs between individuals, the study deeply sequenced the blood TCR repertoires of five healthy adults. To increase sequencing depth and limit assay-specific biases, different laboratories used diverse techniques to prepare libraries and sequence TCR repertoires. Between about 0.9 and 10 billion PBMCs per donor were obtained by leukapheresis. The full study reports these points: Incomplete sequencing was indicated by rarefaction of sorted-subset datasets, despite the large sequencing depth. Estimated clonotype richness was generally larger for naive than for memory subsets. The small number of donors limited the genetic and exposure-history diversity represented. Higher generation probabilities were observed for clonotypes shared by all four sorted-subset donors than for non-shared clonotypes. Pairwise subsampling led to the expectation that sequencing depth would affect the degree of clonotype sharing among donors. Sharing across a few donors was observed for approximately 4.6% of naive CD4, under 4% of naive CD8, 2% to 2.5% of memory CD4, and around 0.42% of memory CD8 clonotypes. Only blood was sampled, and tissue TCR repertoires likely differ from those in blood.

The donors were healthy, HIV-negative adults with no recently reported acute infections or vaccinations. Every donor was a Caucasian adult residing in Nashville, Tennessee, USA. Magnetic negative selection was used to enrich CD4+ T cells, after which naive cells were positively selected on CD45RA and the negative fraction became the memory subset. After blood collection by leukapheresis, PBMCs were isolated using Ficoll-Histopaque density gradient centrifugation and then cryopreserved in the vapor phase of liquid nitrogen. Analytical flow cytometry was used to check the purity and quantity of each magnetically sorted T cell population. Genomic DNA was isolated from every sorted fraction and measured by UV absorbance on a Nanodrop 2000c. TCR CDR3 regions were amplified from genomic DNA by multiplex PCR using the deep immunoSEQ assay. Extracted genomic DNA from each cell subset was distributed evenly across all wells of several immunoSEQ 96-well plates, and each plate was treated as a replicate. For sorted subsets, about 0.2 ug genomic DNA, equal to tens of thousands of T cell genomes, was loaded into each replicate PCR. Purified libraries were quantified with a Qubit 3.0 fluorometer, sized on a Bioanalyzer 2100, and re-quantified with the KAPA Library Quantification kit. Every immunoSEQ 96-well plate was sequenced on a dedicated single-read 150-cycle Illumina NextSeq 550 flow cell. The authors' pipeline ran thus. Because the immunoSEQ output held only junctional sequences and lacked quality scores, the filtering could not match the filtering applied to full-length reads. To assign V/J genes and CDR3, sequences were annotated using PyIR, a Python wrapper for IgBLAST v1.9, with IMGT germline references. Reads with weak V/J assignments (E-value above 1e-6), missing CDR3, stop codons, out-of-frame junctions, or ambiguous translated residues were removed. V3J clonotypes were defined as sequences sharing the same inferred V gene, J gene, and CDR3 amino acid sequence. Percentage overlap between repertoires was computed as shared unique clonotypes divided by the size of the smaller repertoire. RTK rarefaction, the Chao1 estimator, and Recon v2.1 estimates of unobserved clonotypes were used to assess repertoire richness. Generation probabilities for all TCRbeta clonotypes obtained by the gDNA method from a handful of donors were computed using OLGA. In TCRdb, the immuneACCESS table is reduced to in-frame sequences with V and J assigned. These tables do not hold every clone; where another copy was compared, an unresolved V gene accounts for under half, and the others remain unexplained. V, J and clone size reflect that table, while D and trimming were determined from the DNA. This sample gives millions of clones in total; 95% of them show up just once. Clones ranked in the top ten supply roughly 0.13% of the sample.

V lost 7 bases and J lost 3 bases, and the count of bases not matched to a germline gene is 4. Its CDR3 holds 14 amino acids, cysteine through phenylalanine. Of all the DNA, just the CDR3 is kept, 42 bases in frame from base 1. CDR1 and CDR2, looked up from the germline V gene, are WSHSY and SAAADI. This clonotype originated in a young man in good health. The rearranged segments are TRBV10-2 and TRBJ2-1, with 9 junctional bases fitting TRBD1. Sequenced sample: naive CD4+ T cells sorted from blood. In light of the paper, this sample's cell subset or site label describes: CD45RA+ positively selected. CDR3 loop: CASTGQGHYNEQFF. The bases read TGCGCCAGCACGGGACAGGGCCACTACAATGAGCAGTTCTTC.